The present TCR beta chain was sequenced within a study of cytomegalovirus exposure and HLA in healthy donors. Details on this clone: Its antigen remains unknown.

Broader study findings: Later analysis revealed greater clonal expansion in HLA-associated TCR beta chains than in equally common others.

PCR primers comprised 60 Vbeta and 13 Jbeta primers. Here immunoSEQ multiplex PCR was the method, and the copy in TCRdb shows in-frame clones only, minus some. In the table there are 150,000 or so clones, about four fifths of which are singletons. The CDR3 totals 14 residues. Germline lookup yields CDR1 SGHTA and CDR2 FQGNSA. The V and J ends lost 0 bases and 7 bases, in that order; junction bases with no gene match: 2. The sequence was collected from a young man in good health and CMV-seronegative. V and J are TRBV7-2 and TRBJ1-4; 7 bases agree with TRBD1. Sequenced input: PBMCs. The CDR3 is CASSLAGGSEKLFF. The CDR3 DNA reads as TGTGCCAGCAGCTTAGCAGGGGGCAGTGAAAAACTGTTTTTT.